The following is a T cell receptor (beta chain) sequence with its context. Both 60 Vbeta primers and 13 Jbeta primers went into the PCR. The method was immunoSEQ multiplex PCR; TCRdb's version includes in-frame clones alone and lacks a portion of them. Seen in this sample are 120,000 to 150,000 clones; the ten most common clones hold 2% to 3%. This specimen belongs to a study of cytomegalovirus exposure and HLA in healthy donors. CDR1 and CDR2 (germline): MNHEY, SVGAGI. The CDR3 has 14 amino acids. Trimming took off 8 bases at V and 4 bases at J, with 15 bases between the two ends. The material sequenced was PBMCs. This TCR was recovered from a man in his forties in good health and CMV-seronegative. The chain recombines TRBV6-5 with TRBJ2-1; the D gene is possibly TRBD1 (6 bases). The DNA of the CDR3 is TGTGCCAGCGTGGCCAGGGGTTTTTACAATGAGCAGTTCTTC. It yields the protein CASVARGFYNEQFF.